A single sample is the source of the 28 T cell receptor beta chains below, sequenced in a study of cytomegalovirus exposure and HLA in healthy donors. PCR amplification relied on 60 Vbeta primers (plus 13 Jbeta primers). Produced via immunoSEQ multiplex PCR; TCRdb's table is partial and in-frame only. The repertoire holds more than 20,000 clones, with approximately 70% as singletons. Sequences were obtained from PBMCs. These receptors were collected from a woman aged 45 to 65 in good health and CMV-seronegative.

The CDR3 nucleotides read TGTGCCAGCAGCGACAGGGATCCGAACACTGAAGCTTTCTTT. Protein sequence: CASSDRDPNTEAFF. V is TRBV7-9 and J is TRBJ1-1; 7 nucleotides line up with TRBD1. This CDR3 is 14 amino acids long. V shed 5 bases, J shed 1 base, and the junction held 4 bases outside the gene matches. The germline V gene encodes CDR1 SEHNR and CDR2 FQNEAQ (reference sequence).

This clone was recorded a few times. V usage is TRBV5-6 and J usage is TRBJ2-7, with D uncertain. The CDR3 has 14 residues. Germline V gene data show CDR1 as SGHDT and CDR2 as YYEEEE. Between the trimmed V and J ends, which lost 0 bases and 0 bases, there was a span of 7 bases. CDR3 nucleotides: TGTGCCAGCAGCTTGGGCAGTCCCTCCTACGAGCAGTACTTC. The encoded protein is CASSLGSPSYEQYF.

The V and J genes are TRBV7-2 and TRBJ1-5; 7 positions agree with TRBD1. The junction had 13 bases not matched to a gene; V was cut back by 4 bases and J by 7 bases. Germline lookup yields CDR1 SGHTA and CDR2 FQGNSA. The CDR3 is 16 amino acids. The CDR3 sequence is CASSSIGYTGVQPQHF. As DNA, the CDR3 is TGTGCCAGCAGCTCCATAGGGTACACAGGGGTCCAGCCCCAGCATTTT.

The chain carries TRBV7-9 and TRBJ1-1, with no clear D. V gave up 3 bases and J gave up 4 bases, with 12 bases separating them. This CDR3 is 14 amino acids long. From germline, CDR1 is SEHNR and CDR2 FQNEAQ (reference sequence). The CDR3 coding sequence is TGTGCCAGCAGCTTTATCCAGGCTACCACTGAAGCTTTCTTT. The encoded protein is CASSFIQATTEAFF.

The gene calls are TRBV5-4 and TRBJ2-3; D is perhaps TRBD1 (6 bases). This CDR3 has 14 residues. Trimming took 4 bases from V and 6 from J, leaving 15 bases between them. Germline CDR1 reads SGHNT; CDR2 reads YYREEE (reference sequence). The CDR3 loop reads CASSKTGSFDTQYF. CDR3 sequence (DNA): TGTGCCAGCAGCAAGACAGGTTCTTTCGATACGCAGTATTTT.

The genes are TRBV4-2 and TRBJ1-2; D is uncertain. V lost 1 base to trimming and J lost 4 bases, with 10 bases between them. The CDR3 is 14 residues long. In germline, CDR1 is LGHNA, CDR2 YNFKEQ. The CDR3 coding sequence is TGTGCCAGCAGCCAAGTCGTTCAGGTCTATGGCTACACCTTC. This translates into CASSQVVQVYGYTF.

The V and J genes are TRBV6-5 and TRBJ2-3, with a weak D call TRBD1 (6 bases). Between the trimmed V and J ends, which lost 10 bases and 2 bases, there was a span of 10 bases. The CDR3 spans 12 residues. CDR1 and CDR2 from the germline V gene are MNHEY and SVGAGI. As DNA, the CDR3 is TGTGCCATTCGGGACAACACAGATACGCAGTATTTT. This translates into CAIRDNTDTQYF.

The chain links TRBV28 to TRBJ2-6; the D gene is possibly TRBD2 (6 bases). Trimming pared 10 bases from V and 3 bases from J, leaving 22 bases between. This CDR3 is built from 17 residues. From germline, CDR1 is MDHEN and CDR2 SYDVKM. The CDR3 here is CATYSPGGAGGANVLTF. The CDR3 coding sequence is TGTGCCACCTACTCCCCTGGGGGAGCGGGTGGGGCCAACGTCCTGACTTTC.

This rearrangement joins TRBV5-4 to TRBJ2-7; 9 bases are a match to TRBD2. Looked up from germline, CDR1 is SGHNT and CDR2 is YYREEE (reference sequence). Germline trimming cut 1 base from V and 9 bases from J; bases unmatched to any gene: 14. The CDR3 is 16 amino acids. The CDR3 region is CASSLRGGRGLFGQYF. In DNA, the CDR3 is TGTGCCAGCAGCTTGAGAGGCGGGAGGGGTCTTTTCGGGCAGTACTTC.

The V call is TRBV10-1, the J call TRBJ2-7, with D hard to call. The V end lost 3 bases, the J end lost 7 bases, and 10 bases lay between the germline ends. The germline gives CDR1 WNHNN, CDR2 SYGVQD (reference sequence). CDR3 length: 12 residues. The CDR3 here is CASSDPSQEQYF. DNA for the CDR3: TGCGCCAGCAGTGATCCCAGTCAGGAGCAGTACTTC.

The rearrangement joins TRBV25-1 to TRBJ2-1, with unresolved D. The CDR3 totals 13 residues. The germline gives CDR1 MGHDK, CDR2 SYGVNS. V was shortened by 6 bases and J by 7 bases, with 13 bases between the two germline ends. The CDR3 region has the DNA TGTGCCAGCAGGGCCTTTGGGCTTAATGAGCAGTTCTTC. Encoded protein: CASRAFGLNEQFF.

The rearrangement uses TRBV6-5 and TRBJ2-7; 12 bases line up with TRBD2. The germline CDR1 and CDR2 sequences are MNHEY and SVGAGI. This CDR3 region has 15 residues. Unmatched junction bases numbered 3, after V lost 0 bases and J lost 6 bases. The CDR3 DNA is TGTGCCAGCAGTTACTCACTAGCGGGGGGAATCGAGCAGTACTTC. This encodes CASSYSLAGGIEQYF.

In this sample, this clone turned up a few times. The rearrangement uses TRBV9 and TRBJ1-3; D gene ambiguous. The V and J ends lost 3 bases and 2 bases respectively, with 9 bases between them. The CDR3 is 14 residues long. Germline CDR1 reads SGDLS; CDR2 reads YYNGEE. The CDR3 bases are TGTGCCAGCAGCGCGGGGTGGGCTGGAAACACCATATATTTT. Translation: CASSAGWAGNTIYF.

V usage is TRBV19 and J usage is TRBJ2-1; the D is unclear. From germline, CDR1 is LNHDA and CDR2 SQIVND (reference sequence). The germline V and J ends were trimmed by 1 base and 3 bases, with 10 bases remaining between them. This CDR3 contains 15 residues. The CDR3 sequence is CASSIGLAVYNEQFF. CDR3 coding DNA: TGTGCCAGTAGTATAGGCTTGGCGGTCTACAATGAGCAGTTCTTC.

This clone was picked up a small number of times. The genes are TRBV29-1 and TRBJ2-7; the D is unclear. From germline, CDR1 is SQVTM and CDR2 ANQGSEA. V shed 5 bases and J shed 0 bases, with 14 bases lying between them. This CDR3 spans 14 amino acids. CDR3 loop: CSVSLQMSSYEQYF. CDR3 coding DNA: TGCAGCGTTTCCTTACAGATGTCCTCCTACGAGCAGTACTTC.

This clone is judged medium-sized. V gene TRBV5-4 combines with J gene TRBJ1-4; D is perhaps TRBD1 (5 bases). CDR1 is SGHNT and CDR2 is YYREEE in the germline V gene (reference sequence). CDR3 length equals 15 residues. With 1 base removed from V and 1 base from J, the gap between germline ends came to 8 bases. CDR3 sequence reads: CASSLRGETNEKLFF. In DNA, the CDR3 is TGTGCCAGCAGCTTGCGGGGGGAAACTAATGAAAAACTGTTTTTT.

The chain is built from TRBV2 and TRBJ1-1; no firm D call. Per germline, CDR1 SNHLY and CDR2 FYNNEI. V dropped 3 bases and J dropped 1 base, with 6 bases sitting between them. The CDR3 has 13 amino acids. CDR3 coding DNA: TGTGCCAGCAGTGAGGAGCGGAACACTGAAGCTTTCTTT. Protein sequence: CASSEERNTEAFF. Supplemented by reference TRBV2 and TRBJ1-1, the full variable domain reads EPEVTQTPSHQVTQMGQEVILRCVPISNHLYFYWYRQILGQKVEFLVSFYNNEISEKSEIFDDQFSVERPDGSNFTLKIRSTKLEDSAMYFCASSEERNTEAFFGQGTRLTVV.

This clone occurred a few times. This sequence joins TRBV6-5 and TRBJ1-5; TRBD1 matches 7 bases. The CDR3 contains 14 residues. Germline lookup yields CDR1 MNHEY and CDR2 SVGAGI. Germline trimming cut 4 bases from V and 5 bases from J; bases unmatched to any gene: 5. CDR3 sequence: CASSSRQGYQPQHF. The CDR3, as DNA: TGTGCCAGCAGTTCCAGACAGGGTTATCAGCCCCAGCATTTT.

The V gene is TRBV5-1, the J gene TRBJ1-1; maybe TRBD1 (6 bases). Between the trimmed V and J ends, which lost 4 bases and 0 bases, there was a span of 10 bases. The CDR3 extends over 14 amino acids. Germline assignment: CDR1 SGHRS and CDR2 YFSETQ. The CDR3 DNA reads as TGCGCCAGCAGCCCCGGACAGATGAACACTGAAGCTTTCTTT. Translated: CASSPGQMNTEAFF.

V is TRBV7-2 and J is TRBJ1-4, with D unresolved. The CDR3 runs to 14 residues. CDR1 and CDR2 (germline): SGHTA, FQGNSA. The V gene lost 5 bases and the J gene lost 3 bases, with 10 bases spanning the gap. DNA for the CDR3: TGTGCCAGCAGCATGGCCGGAGCTAATGAAAAACTGTTTTTT. Its translation: CASSMAGANEKLFF.

This clone was counted a single time. The CDR3 here is CASSRTRGWGNSPLHF. Here the CDR3 DNA reads TGTGCCAGCAGCCGAACCAGGGGTTGGGGGAATTCACCCCTCCACTTT. The V and J genes are TRBV16 and TRBJ1-6; D might be TRBD1 (6 bases). The V and J ends lost 4 bases and 7 bases respectively, with 17 bases between them. CDR1 and CDR2 (germline): KGHSY, FQNENV. The CDR3 spans 16 residues.

The CDR3 nucleotides read TGTGCCAGCACCTTCGACAGGATCGCTGAAGCTTTCTTT. This gives the protein CASTFDRIAEAFF. The V and J genes are TRBV6-1 and TRBJ1-1, with D tentatively TRBD1 (6 bases). The CDR3 contains 13 residues. The V end was cut by 7 bases, the J end by 6 bases, with 15 bases between. The germline gives CDR1 MNHNS, CDR2 SASEGT.

This chain joins TRBV2 and TRBJ2-7, with TRBD2 matching 8 bases. The CDR3 extends over 14 amino acids. Germline CDR1 and CDR2: SNHLY and FYNNEI. After removal of 7 bases from V and 0 bases from J, the junction contained 5 bases not matched to a gene. CDR3: CASISGDLSYEQYF. DNA of the CDR3: TGTGCCAGCATTAGCGGGGACCTCTCCTACGAGCAGTACTTC.

The rearrangement joins TRBV29-1 to TRBJ1-1; D is undetermined. Germline V CDR1 and CDR2: SQVTM, ANQGSEA. Trimming cost V 1 base and J 7 bases, with 7 bases left between them. The CDR3 loop spans 11 amino acids. Written as DNA, the CDR3 is TGCAGCGTTGAAGTTTCAGATGAAGCTTTCTTT. As protein: CSVEVSDEAFF.

This clone has just a few counts. This rearrangement joins TRBV5-1 to TRBJ1-2, with 9 bases lining up with TRBD1. V was clipped by 4 bases and J by 8 bases; unmatched bases: 12. The germline gives CDR1 SGHRS, CDR2 YFSETQ. This CDR3 spans 15 amino acids. The CDR3 DNA sequence: TGCGCCAGCAGCAACGCCGGGACAGGGACGGGGGGCTACACCTTC. This sequence encodes CASSNAGTGTGGYTF.

V and J are TRBV6-1 and TRBJ2-1; possibly TRBD1 for D (6 bases). Trimming stripped 4 bases from V and 7 bases from J, with 8 bases between. The V gene's germline CDR1 is MNHNS and CDR2 SASEGT. The CDR3 consists of 12 residues. In DNA form, the CDR3 reads TGTGCCAGCAGTGGTCAGGGGAATGAGCAGTTCTTC. Translated, it gives CASSGQGNEQFF.

The rearrangement uses TRBV7-6 and TRBJ2-5; 7 bases are a match to TRBD1. This CDR3 region has 17 residues. V shed 1 base, J shed 5 bases, and the junction held 13 bases outside the gene matches. Germline V gives CDR1 SGHVS, CDR2 FNYEAQ. CDR3 bases: TGTGCCAGCAGCTTAGTCCCGGGACAGCTAGTAGGGGAGACCCAGTACTTC. Translated: CASSLVPGQLVGETQYF.

V usage is TRBV7-8 and J usage is TRBJ1-5, with 8 nucleotides matching TRBD1. The germline V gene encodes CDR1 SGHVS and CDR2 FQNEAQ. V shed 5 bases, J shed 7 bases, and the junction held 4 bases outside the gene matches. This CDR3 region has 13 residues. As DNA, the CDR3 is TGTGCCAGCAGCCCAGGACAGGGACAGCCCCAGCATTTT. Its protein product is CASSPGQGQPQHF.